Following are 7 T cell receptor beta chains from one sample sequenced in a study of T cells in Graves' hyperthyroidism and ophthalmopathy (dated by TCRdb to the late 2010s). Libraries were made using multiplex PCR. Sequencing relied on an Illumina HiSeq 2000. TCR beta CDR3 regions were amplified from RNA transcripts. The first round of RT-PCR for the TCR CDR3 was performed with the HTBI primer set and the Qiagen OneStep RT-PCR kit. The raw public reads went through TCRdb reprocessing: fastp at Q25, MiXCR clone calling, in-frame beta chains kept. Rows with one shared CDR3 protein collapse into an entry with the most common genes and DNA. The sample table lists roughly 700,000 distinct CDR3 sequences, 12% to 15% of them with a count of one. The biggest ten clones account for roughly 10% of the sample. Sequencing was done on a sample of blood. Receptors were obtained from a woman in her late teens or twenties with Graves' hyperthyroidism.

This clonotype was counted at least ten times. In DNA, the CDR3 is TGTGCCAGCTCGGCTGGACAGCTCGAGACCCAGTACTTC. Its translation: CASSAGQLETQYF. The chain carries TRBV18 and TRBJ2-5, with a possible D match to TRBD1 (6 bases). Germline CDR1 KGHSH, CDR2 LQKENI. V dropped 6 bases and J dropped 5 bases, with 13 bases sitting between them. The CDR3 is 13 residues long.

This clonotype was observed at least ten times. The genes are TRBV20-1 and TRBJ1-5; D may be TRBD1 (5 bases). Trimming shortened V by 3 bases and J by 6 bases, and 12 bases separated the two germline ends. Germline CDR1 reads DFQATT; CDR2 reads SNEGSKA (reference sequence). CDR3 size: 13 residues. CDR3 sequence (DNA): TGCAGTGCTAGTGGGGGATGGAGTCAGCCCCAGCATTTT. This translates into CSASGGWSQPQHF.

This clonotype was detected many times. This chain connects TRBV2 to TRBJ1-2, with TRBD1 identical over 8 bases. Looked up from germline, CDR1 is SNHLY and CDR2 is FYNNEI. The CDR3 is 15 amino acids. V was clipped by 4 bases and J by 4 bases; unmatched bases: 8. The DNA for the CDR3 is TGTGCCAGCAGTGGGCCAGGACAGGGACTCTATGGCTACACCTTC. Protein: CASSGPGQGLYGYTF.

In this sample, this clonotype turned up many times. The CDR3 sequence: CASSPRRTGELFF. Written as DNA, the CDR3 is TGTGCCAGCAGCCCACGGAGGACCGGGGAGCTGTTTTTT. V usage is TRBV7-2 and J usage is TRBJ2-2; D is possibly TRBD2 (5 bases). The CDR3 is 13 amino acids. V lost 5 bases and J 5 bases, leaving 9 bases between the germline ends. CDR1 SGHTA and CDR2 FQGNSA come from the germline V gene.

In its sample, this clonotype was seen many times. This chain links TRBV12-3 or TRBV12-4 with TRBJ2-1; the match to TRBD2 covers 12 bases. This CDR3 spans 14 amino acids. Trimming took 6 bases from V and 8 from J; bases not matched to a gene: 5. CDR3: CASRSSGRGDEQFF. The DNA for the CDR3 is TGTGCCAGCAGGTCTAGCGGGAGGGGCGATGAGCAGTTCTTC.

This clonotype was found many times. V usage is TRBV5-1 and J usage is TRBJ2-6, with D possibly being TRBD2 (7 bases). Trimming shortened V by 7 bases and J by 4 bases, and 12 bases separated the two germline ends. The CDR3 loop spans 14 amino acids. Germline V gene sequence: CDR1 SGHRS, CDR2 YFSETQ. The CDR3 loop is CASSGGDGANVLTF. DNA for the CDR3: TGCGCCAGCTCGGGGGGCGACGGGGCCAACGTCCTGACTTTC.

For the CDR3, the DNA is TGTGCCAGTAGTATCACTAGATTCCACAATGAGCAGTTCTTC. Encoded protein: CASSITRFHNEQFF. V gene TRBV19 combines with J gene TRBJ2-1; D perhaps matches TRBD2 (5 bases). Germline V lookup: CDR1 LNHDA, CDR2 SQIVND (reference sequence). The V end was cut by 3 bases, the J end by 5 bases, with 11 bases between. CDR3 length equals 14 residues.